This T cell receptor (beta chain) was profiled in a study of CD8+CD57+ T cells in acquired aplastic anemia. At the level of the study: The average read count for CD4+ cells in healthy donors was some 11 million.

The V gene's germline CDR1 is SEHNR and CDR2 FQNEAQ (reference sequence). V lost 2 bases and J lost 3; bases outside the gene matches: 3. The CDR3 length is 14 residues. According to the study, genomic DNA was the template for TCR beta VDJ and CDR3 profiling. In TCRdb, the reads were re-called with MiXCR into one record per CDR3 protein. This sample has a few hundred thousand distinct CDR3 sequences; around 60% occur once, and the top ten carry about 29%. The rearrangement joins TRBV7-9 to TRBJ2-5, with 7 bases matching TRBD1. The specimen sequenced was sorted CD4+, CD8+, or CD8+CD57+ T cells (not recorded which) from PBMCs. The receptor's source is a human donor in good health. Here the CDR3 reads CASSLRDSKETQYF. CDR3 DNA sequence: TGTGCCAGCAGCTTAAGGGACAGCAAAGAGACCCAGTACTTC.